Given below is one T cell receptor beta chain in context. TCRdb's table, derived via immunoSEQ multiplex PCR, lists solely in-frame clones and lacks some. The sample includes 200,000 to 250,000 clones, 70% to 90% of them seen just once. This entry comes from a study of blood T cell repertoires in COVID-19. V lost 2 bases and J lost 2, with 8 bases in between. In germline, CDR1 is SGHDT, CDR2 YYEEEE. This CDR3 spans 14 amino acids. This receptor was obtained from a woman aged 18-29 years who had recovered from COVID-19. Sample: peripheral blood. The gene calls are TRBV5-6 and TRBJ1-5; D gene ambiguous. Here the CDR3 DNA reads TGTGCCAGCAGCTTTCGAGAGGGCAATCAGCCCCAGCATTTT. Translating it yields CASSFREGNQPQHF.